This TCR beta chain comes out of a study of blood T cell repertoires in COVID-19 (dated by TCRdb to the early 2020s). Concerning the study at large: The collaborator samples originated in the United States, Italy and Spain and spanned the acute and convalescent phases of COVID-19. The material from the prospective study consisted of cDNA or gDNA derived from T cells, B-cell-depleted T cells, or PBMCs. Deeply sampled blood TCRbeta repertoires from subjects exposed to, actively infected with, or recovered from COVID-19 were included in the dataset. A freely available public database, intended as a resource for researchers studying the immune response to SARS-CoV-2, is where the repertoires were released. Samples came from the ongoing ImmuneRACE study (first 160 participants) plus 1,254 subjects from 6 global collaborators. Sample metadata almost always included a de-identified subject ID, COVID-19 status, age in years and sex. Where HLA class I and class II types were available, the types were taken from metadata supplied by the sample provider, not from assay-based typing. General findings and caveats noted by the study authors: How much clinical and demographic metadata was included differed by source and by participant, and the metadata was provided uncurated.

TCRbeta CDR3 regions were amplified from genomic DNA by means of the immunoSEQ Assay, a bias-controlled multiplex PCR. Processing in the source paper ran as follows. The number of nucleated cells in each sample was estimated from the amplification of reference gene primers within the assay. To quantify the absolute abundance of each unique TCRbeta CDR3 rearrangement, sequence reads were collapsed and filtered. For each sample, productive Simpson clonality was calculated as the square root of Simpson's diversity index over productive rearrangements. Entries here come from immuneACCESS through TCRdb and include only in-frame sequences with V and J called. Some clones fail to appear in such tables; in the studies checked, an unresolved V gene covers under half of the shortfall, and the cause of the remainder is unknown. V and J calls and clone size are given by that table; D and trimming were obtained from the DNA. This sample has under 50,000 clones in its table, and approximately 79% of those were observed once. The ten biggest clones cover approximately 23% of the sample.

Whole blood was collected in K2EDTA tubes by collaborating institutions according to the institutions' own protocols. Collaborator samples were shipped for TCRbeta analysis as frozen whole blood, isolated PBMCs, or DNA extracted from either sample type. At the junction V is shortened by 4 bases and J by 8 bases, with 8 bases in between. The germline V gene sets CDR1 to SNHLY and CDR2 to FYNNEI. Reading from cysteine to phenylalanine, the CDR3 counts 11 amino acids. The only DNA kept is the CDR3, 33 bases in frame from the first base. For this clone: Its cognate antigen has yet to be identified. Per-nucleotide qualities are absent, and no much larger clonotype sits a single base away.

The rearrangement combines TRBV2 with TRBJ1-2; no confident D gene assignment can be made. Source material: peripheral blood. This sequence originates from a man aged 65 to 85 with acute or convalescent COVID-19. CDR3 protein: CASSGGSGYTF. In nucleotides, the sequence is TGTGCCAGCAGTGGAGGGAGCGGCTACACCTTC.